A single sample gave rise to the 25 T cell receptor beta chains below, sequenced in a study of control samples from healthy donors and cancer patients. Using immunoSEQ multiplex PCR, the repertoire was profiled, and TCRdb retains in-frame clones only, with some absent. The sample lists roughly 26,000 clones; more than 75% were seen once. The sequenced sample was PBMCs. The source is a man aged 55 to 69 with colorectal cancer.

This chain's CDR3 is CASSLTGDRTEAFF. CDR3 nucleotide sequence: TGTGCCAGCTCACTGACAGGGGATCGCACTGAAGCTTTCTTT. This sequence joins TRBV18 and TRBJ1-1; 8 bases map to TRBD1. The germline CDR1 and CDR2 sequences are KGHSH and LQKENI. This CDR3 comprises 14 residues. V lost 4 bases and J lost 4; bases outside the gene matches: 5.

CDR3 sequence (DNA): TGCGCCAGCAGCCACGGGGTTTTAGAAAAACTGTTTTTT. Encoded protein: CASSHGVLEKLFF. The chain uses TRBV4-1 and TRBJ1-4; D gene ambiguous. This CDR3 contains 13 residues. The V gene lost 3 bases and the J gene lost 8 bases, with 10 bases spanning the gap. Germline CDR1 is MGHRA and CDR2 is YSYEKL.

A few counts support this clone. V gene TRBV5-1 combines with J gene TRBJ1-4; D is unclear. The germline V and J ends were trimmed by 1 base and 8 bases, with 15 bases remaining between them. CDR1 is SGHRS and CDR2 is YFSETQ in the germline V gene. The CDR3 runs 15 residues. The CDR3 protein is CASSLIAGLGEKLFF. For the CDR3, the DNA is TGCGCCAGCAGCTTGATCGCAGGCTTGGGCGAAAAACTGTTTTTT.

The chain uses TRBV27 and TRBJ1-1; D is uncertain. V was shortened by 3 bases and J by 1 base, with 9 bases between the two germline ends. In germline, CDR1 is MNHEY, CDR2 SMNVEV (reference sequence). The CDR3 runs to 14 residues. CDR3 in amino acids: CASSLGKGNTEAFF. The CDR3, as DNA: TGTGCCAGCAGTTTGGGGAAAGGGAACACTGAAGCTTTCTTT.

The chain's CDR3 is CACPDRGNNEQFF. CDR3 nucleotides: TGTGCCTGCCCGGACAGGGGCAACAATGAGCAGTTCTTC. V gene TRBV2 combines with J gene TRBJ2-1; 9 bases agree with TRBD1. The CDR3 is 13 amino acids. Looked up from germline, CDR1 is SNHLY and CDR2 is FYNNEI. V lost 11 bases and J lost 5; bases outside the gene matches: 7. Supplemented by reference TRBV2 and TRBJ2-1, the full variable domain reads EPEVTQTPSHQVTQMGQEVILRCVPISNHLYFYWYRQILGQKVEFLVSFYNNEISEKSEIFDDQFSVERPDGSNFTLKIRSTKLEDSAMYFCACPDRGNNEQFFGPGTRLTVL.

The chain links TRBV5-4 to TRBJ2-5; D is possibly TRBD1 (5 bases). CDR3 length: 15 residues. Per germline, CDR1 SGHNT and CDR2 YYREEE (reference sequence). Trimming shortened V by 0 bases and J by 4 bases, and 13 bases separated the two germline ends. The CDR3 coding sequence is TGTGCCAGCAGCTTGGAGGGGAACAGGTTAGAGACCCAGTACTTC. Its translation: CASSLEGNRLETQYF.

The J gene is TRBJ2-5, the V gene TRBV5-6, with D hard to call. Trimming left V 5 bases short and J 2 bases short, with 16 bases between. The CDR3 extends over 15 amino acids. The germline CDR1 and CDR2 sequences are SGHDT and YYEEEE. In DNA, the CDR3 is TGTGCCAGCAGTTCAGAAACCAGGCGACAAGAGACCCAGTACTTC. This encodes CASSSETRRQETQYF.

This chain connects TRBV3-1 (or the pseudogene TRBV3-2) to TRBJ2-4; 8 bases are a match to TRBD1. The junction had 12 bases not matched to a gene; V was cut back by 4 bases and J by 1 base. Germline V gene data show CDR1 as LGHDT and CDR2 as YNNKEL (reference sequence). The CDR3 loop spans 18 amino acids. The CDR3 sequence is CASSPGQGRGRAKNIQYF. In DNA, the CDR3 is TGTGCCAGCAGCCCAGGACAGGGTCGAGGTAGGGCCAAAAACATTCAGTACTTC.

This clone came up once. The chain is built from TRBV30 and TRBJ2-7; no clear D. Trimming removed 5 bases at V and 3 bases at J, with 11 bases between. Germline assignment: CDR1 GTSNPN and CDR2 SVGIG (reference sequence). This CDR3 contains 12 residues. CDR3 loop: CAWRQANYEQYF. The DNA for the CDR3 is TGTGCCTGGCGGCAGGCCAACTACGAGCAGTACTTC.

This chain joins TRBV30 and TRBJ1-4; D gene ambiguous. The germline CDR1 and CDR2 sequences are GTSNPN and SVGIG (reference sequence). V shed 0 bases and J shed 7 bases, with 12 bases lying between them. This CDR3 spans 14 amino acids. The CDR3 protein is CAWSVKRSGEKLFF. Here the CDR3 DNA reads TGTGCCTGGAGTGTTAAACGGAGCGGTGAAAAACTGTTTTTT.

The rearrangement links TRBV2 to TRBJ2-7; D gene ambiguous. CDR1 and CDR2 from the germline V gene are SNHLY and FYNNEI. The V and J ends lost 6 bases and 1 base respectively, with 7 bases between them. CDR3 size: 12 residues. CDR3 residues: CASRLMSYEQYV. Here the CDR3 DNA reads TGTGCCAGCAGGTTAATGTCCTACGAGCAGTACGTC.

This clone was seen a single time. The chain recombines TRBV9 with TRBJ2-5; TRBD2 is a possible D gene (5 bases). The CDR3 contains 15 residues. CDR1 is SGDLS, CDR2 YYNGEE, per germline. Trimming removed 0 bases from V and 0 bases from J, with 9 bases in between. For the CDR3, the DNA is TGTGCCAGCAGCGTAGATACGGGGAACCAAGAGACCCAGTACTTC. This gives the protein CASSVDTGNQETQYF.

The gene calls are TRBV6-6 and TRBJ1-2; TRBD1 aligns across 10 bases. Looked up from germline, CDR1 is MNHNY and CDR2 is SVGAGI (reference sequence). V was pared by 4 bases and J by 5 bases, with 4 bases of the junction left unmatched. The CDR3 loop spans 14 amino acids. In nucleotides, the CDR3 is TGTGCCAGCAGTTCCCCGGGACAGGGGTATGGCTACACCTTC. Amino acids: CASSSPGQGYGYTF.

This clone came up once. V is TRBV2 and J is TRBJ1-1; D not resolved. The CDR3 spans 13 residues. Per the germline V gene, CDR1 is SNHLY and CDR2 is FYNNEI. V dropped 9 bases and J dropped 0 bases, with 11 bases sitting between them. In DNA form, the CDR3 reads TGTGCCAGTAGGTGGGAGATGAACACTGAAGCTTTCTTT. It is translated as CASRWEMNTEAFF. The full variable domain, rest sourced from reference TRBV2 and TRBJ1-1, is EPEVTQTPSHQVTQMGQEVILRCVPISNHLYFYWYRQILGQKVEFLVSFYNNEISEKSEIFDDQFSVERPDGSNFTLKIRSTKLEDSAMYFCASRWEMNTEAFFGQGTRLTVV.

This chain joins TRBV24-1 and TRBJ2-1, with D tentatively TRBD1 (6 bases). V lost 6 bases and J 6 bases, leaving 17 bases between the germline ends. The CDR3 is made up of 15 amino acids. Germline CDR1 KGHDR, CDR2 SFDVKD. As DNA, the CDR3 is TGTGCCACCAGTATGACAGGTGTCAAGGGCAATGAGCAGTTCTTC. This encodes CATSMTGVKGNEQFF.

This rearrangement joins TRBV7-2 to TRBJ1-3; TRBD1 is a possible D gene (5 bases). CDR1 is SGHTA and CDR2 is FQGNSA in the germline V gene. The CDR3 is made up of 15 amino acids. Trimming pared 3 bases from V and 7 bases from J, leaving 16 bases between. The CDR3 bases are TGTGCCAGCAGCTTCTATGGGACCGATGGGAACACCATATATTTT. It translates to CASSFYGTDGNTIYF.

This clone was observed a single time. The chain is built from TRBV7-2 and TRBJ2-1, with TRBD1 matching 10 bases. CDR1 and CDR2 (germline): SGHTA, FQGNSA. The CDR3 extends over 15 amino acids. V lost 4 bases to trimming and J lost 9 bases; unmatched junction nucleotides: 9. CDR3 nucleotides: TGTGCCAGCAGCTCGACAAGGACAGGGGGAAGTGAGCAGTTCTTC. The encoded protein is CASSSTRTGGSEQFF.

V usage is TRBV19 and J usage is TRBJ1-2; D is unclear. This CDR3 spans 14 amino acids. V was trimmed by 3 bases and J by 1 base, leaving 9 bases between them. Germline V gene data show CDR1 as LNHDA and CDR2 as SQIVND (reference sequence). The CDR3 region is CASSIGPINYGYTF. CDR3 DNA: TGTGCCAGTAGTATTGGTCCGATTAACTATGGCTACACCTTC.

This chain links TRBV29-1 with TRBJ1-4; possible D gene TRBD1, 5 bases. The germline CDR1 and CDR2 sequences are SQVTM and ANQGSEA. Deletions cut 1 base from V and 6 bases from J, with 15 bases between. This CDR3 has 15 amino acids. CDR3 nucleotides: TGCAGCGTTGAAGCCGGAGGGGAGGCGTATGAAAAACTGTTTTTT. Residues: CSVEAGGEAYEKLFF.

The gene calls are TRBV19 and TRBJ1-1; TRBD1 agrees at 8 bases. V was clipped by 5 bases and J by 2 bases; unmatched bases: 4. The CDR3 runs to 14 residues. The germline gives CDR1 LNHDA, CDR2 SQIVND (reference sequence). In DNA form, the CDR3 reads TGTGCCAGTAGTGTGACAGGGGCCAACACTGAAGCTTTCTTT. It is translated as CASSVTGANTEAFF.

This clone was seen a few times. The genes are TRBV10-2 and TRBJ2-3; 12 bases fit TRBD2. This CDR3 comprises 15 residues. Germline CDR1 reads WSHSY; CDR2 reads SAAADI. V lost 6 bases and J lost 6; bases outside the gene matches: 7. Here the CDR3 reads CASRPSGGAWDTQYF. CDR3 sequence (DNA): TGCGCCAGCAGACCTAGCGGGGGGGCGTGGGATACGCAGTATTTT.

The chain couples TRBV19 to TRBJ1-1; no reliable D call. This CDR3 comprises 14 residues. The V and J ends lost 6 bases and 3 bases respectively, with 14 bases between them. Per the germline V gene, CDR1 is LNHDA and CDR2 is SQIVND (reference sequence). The CDR3 spells CASRYPGSYTEAFF. The DNA of the CDR3 is TGTGCCAGTAGATACCCCGGGAGTTACACTGAAGCTTTCTTT. The full variable domain, its missing parts supplied by reference TRBV19 and TRBJ1-1, is DGGITQSPKYLFRKEGQNVTLSCEQNLNHDAMYWYRQDPGQGLRLIYYSQIVNDFQKGDIAEGYSVSREKKESFPLTVTSAQKNPTAFYLCASRYPGSYTEAFFGQGTRLTVV.

As DNA, the CDR3 is TGTGCCAGCAGTTACTCCGCCAGGGACACGGGTGGCTACACCTTC. This sequence encodes CASSYSARDTGGYTF. V usage is TRBV6-5 and J usage is TRBJ1-2; D possibly corresponds to TRBD1 (6 bases). Germline V gene lookup returns CDR1 MNHEY and CDR2 SVGAGI. V lost 0 bases, J lost 7 bases, and 15 bases lay in between. The CDR3 spans 15 residues.

This clone was picked up one time. The CDR3 sequence is CASSSGLNTEAFF. DNA of the CDR3: TGTGCCAGCAGCTCCGGCCTTAACACTGAAGCTTTCTTT. The rearrangement links TRBV11-2 to TRBJ1-1; D is unclear. Trimming left V 4 bases short and J 2 bases short, with 8 bases between. The CDR3 sequence is 13 residues long. In germline, CDR1 is SGHAT, CDR2 FQNNGV. Looking up the rest from reference TRBV11-2 and TRBJ1-1 gives the full variable domain: EAGVAQSPRYKIIEKRQSVAFWCNPISGHATLYWYQQILGQGPKLLIQFQNNGVVDDSQLPKDRFSAERLKGVDSTLKIQPAKLEDSAVYLCASSSGLNTEAFFGQGTRLTVV.

The V gene is TRBV5-1, the J gene TRBJ1-2; maybe TRBD1 (6 bases). The CDR3 length is 13 residues. Trimming left V 3 bases short and J 5 bases short, with 11 bases between. Germline V gene lookup returns CDR1 SGHRS and CDR2 YFSETQ. Here the CDR3 DNA reads TGCGCCAGCAGCTCTGGGGGCAGGTATGGCTACACCTTC. Encoded protein: CASSSGGRYGYTF. Based on the CDR3 plus reference TRBV5-1 and TRBJ1-2, the full variable domain is KAGVTQTPRYLIKTRGQQVTLSCSPISGHRSVSWYQQTPGQGLQFLFEYFSETQRNKGNFPGRFSGRQFSNSRSEMNVSTLELGDSALYLCASSSGGRYGYTFGSGTRLTVV.